The 8 T cell receptor beta chains below were found in one sample sequenced in a study of shared clonotypes between healthy human individuals. Naive CD8 isolation took CD45RO-negative cells positively selected for CCR7 and excluded terminally differentiated effector memory CD45RA+ cells. Measured with immunoSEQ multiplex PCR; TCRdb has only the in-frame clones, and not every one. Of approximately 810,000 clones in the sample, approximately 92% were seen once. What was sequenced was naive CD8+ T cells sorted from blood. Receptor source: a man aged 25 to 40 in good health.

The chain has TRBV20-1 and TRBJ2-4; D ambiguous. Germline lookup yields CDR1 DFQATT and CDR2 SNEGSKA (reference sequence). CDR3 length: 11 amino acids. Between the trimmed V and J ends, which lost 3 bases and 8 bases, there was a span of 8 bases. DNA for the CDR3: TGCAGTGCTAGGTCCCAGGACATTCAGTACTTC. Residues: CSARSQDIQYF.

The CDR3 region is CASSSYQISYEQYF. Written as DNA, the CDR3 is TGTGCCAGCAGTTCCTATCAGATCTCCTACGAGCAGTACTTC. The chain uses TRBV27 and TRBJ2-7, with D hard to call. The germline gives CDR1 MNHEY, CDR2 SMNVEV (reference sequence). Trimming pared 4 bases from V and 0 bases from J, leaving 10 bases between. CDR3 size: 14 residues.

The chain is built from TRBV27 and TRBJ2-1, with D uncertain. Germline-derived CDR1 and CDR2 are MNHEY and SMNVEV (reference sequence). V lost 3 bases to trimming and J lost 8 bases, with 14 bases between them. This CDR3 is built from 14 residues. The CDR3 DNA is TGTGCCAGCAGTTTGCGACACCACGTGGATGAGCAGTTCTTC. This codes for CASSLRHHVDEQFF.

In its sample, this clone was seen a few times. V usage is TRBV10-1 and J usage is TRBJ2-7; a weak D match, TRBD1 (6 bases). The CDR3 extends over 15 amino acids. V gave up 2 bases and J gave up 1 base, with 12 bases separating them. CDR1 is WNHNN, CDR2 SYGVQD, per germline (reference sequence). The CDR3 sequence is CASSERQGLSYEQYF. CDR3 sequence (DNA): TGCGCCAGCAGTGAGCGCCAGGGGCTATCCTACGAGCAGTACTTC.

The chain employs TRBV11-2 and TRBJ2-7; no reliable D call. The CDR3 consists of 14 residues. Trimming shortened V by 2 bases and J by 2 bases, and 10 bases separated the two germline ends. From germline, CDR1 is SGHAT and CDR2 FQNNGV. CDR3 bases: TGTGCCAGCAGCTTAAAACAGTTAGCCTACGAGCAGTACTTC. As protein: CASSLKQLAYEQYF. Using reference TRBV11-2 and TRBJ2-7 for the parts outside the CDR3, the full variable domain is EAGVAQSPRYKIIEKRQSVAFWCNPISGHATLYWYQQILGQGPKLLIQFQNNGVVDDSQLPKDRFSAERLKGVDSTLKIQPAKLEDSAVYLCASSLKQLAYEQYFGPGTRLTVT.

The rearrangement joins TRBV15 to TRBJ1-2; 9 bases are a match to TRBD1. V lost 9 bases to trimming and J lost 5 bases; unmatched junction nucleotides: 10. The V gene's germline CDR1 is LNHNV and CDR2 YYDKDF (reference sequence). The CDR3 is 14 amino acids. The CDR3 loop is CATETGGDGYGYTF. In DNA form, the CDR3 reads TGTGCCACGGAAACAGGGGGCGATGGGTATGGCTACACCTTC. The full variable domain, with the rest looked up from reference TRBV15 and TRBJ1-2, is DAMVIQNPRYQVTQFGKPVTLSCSQTLNHNVMYWYQQKSSQAPKLLFHYYDKDFNNEADTPDNFQSRRPNTSFCFLDIRSPGLGDTAMYLCATETGGDGYGYTFGSGTRLTVV.

J is TRBJ2-1 and V is TRBV25-1; D possibly corresponds to TRBD1 (6 bases). V gave up 5 bases and J gave up 4 bases, with 21 bases separating them. The CDR3 has 17 residues. From germline, CDR1 is MGHDK and CDR2 SYGVNS. CDR3 DNA: TGTGCCAGCAGTCATTACAATAAGGGACACTTATACAATGAGCAGTTCTTC. As protein: CASSHYNKGHLYNEQFF.

The chain recombines TRBV5-1 with TRBJ2-3; no firm D call. The length of the CDR3 is 14 residues. Germline values: CDR1 SGHRS, CDR2 YFSETQ. With 2 bases removed from V and 2 bases from J, the gap between germline ends came to 9 bases. CDR3: CASSFSALTDTQYF. The CDR3 DNA sequence: TGCGCCAGCAGCTTTTCGGCCCTCACAGATACGCAGTATTTT.